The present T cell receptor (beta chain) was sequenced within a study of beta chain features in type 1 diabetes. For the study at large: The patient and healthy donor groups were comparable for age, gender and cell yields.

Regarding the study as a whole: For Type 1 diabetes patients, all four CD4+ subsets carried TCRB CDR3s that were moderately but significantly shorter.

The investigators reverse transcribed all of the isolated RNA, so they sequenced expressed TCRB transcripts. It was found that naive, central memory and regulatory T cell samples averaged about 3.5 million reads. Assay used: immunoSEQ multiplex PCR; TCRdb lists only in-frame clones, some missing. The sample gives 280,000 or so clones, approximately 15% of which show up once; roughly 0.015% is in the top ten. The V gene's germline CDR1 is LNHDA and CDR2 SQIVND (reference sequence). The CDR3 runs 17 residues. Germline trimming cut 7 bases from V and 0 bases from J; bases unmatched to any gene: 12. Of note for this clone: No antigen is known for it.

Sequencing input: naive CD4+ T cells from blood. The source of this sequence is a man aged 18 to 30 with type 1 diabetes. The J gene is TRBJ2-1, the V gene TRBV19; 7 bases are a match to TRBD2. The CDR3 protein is CASNPPWGGSSYNEQFF. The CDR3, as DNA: TGTGCCAGTAATCCGCCGTGGGGCGGGAGCTCCTACAATGAGCAGTTCTTC.